These 14 T cell receptor beta chains were sequenced from one sample in a study of blood T cells in healthy people across ages. Combining a sample-barcoded 5' primer with a J-beta primer mix, a second PCR ran for 7 to 11 cycles. One entry per CDR3 protein, called by TCRdb with MiXCR from the 5' RACE reads. The data contain roughly 700,000 distinct CDR3 sequences, roughly 25% of them singletons. The data also belong to a second study, concerning T cells of mothers and their children.

The source material was blood. These receptor sequences come from a boy younger than 18 in good health.

CDR3 residues: CASSRDGTSGANVLTF. The DNA for the CDR3 is TGCGCCAGCAGTCGGGACGGGACCTCTGGGGCCAACGTCCTGACTTTC. The rearrangement joins TRBV5-1 to TRBJ2-6, with D perhaps given as TRBD1 or TRBD2 (5 bases each). CDR1 SGHRS and CDR2 YFSETQ come from the germline V gene. V lost 5 bases and J lost 0, with 12 bases in between. CDR3 length: 16 amino acids.

This clonotype has just a few counts. The chain couples TRBV20-1 to TRBJ1-4; TRBD1 matches at 9 bases. Germline CDR1 is DFQATT and CDR2 is SNEGSKA (reference sequence). The CDR3 extends over 16 amino acids. The trim removed 5 bases at V and 8 bases at J, leaving 15 bases unmatched. The CDR3 region has the DNA TGCAGTGCTCGCCGACGGGGACAGGGCGAAGGAGAAAAACTGTTTTTT. Protein product: CSARRRGQGEGEKLFF.

This clonotype was picked up one time. The chain links TRBV27 to TRBJ1-4, with D unresolved. Germline V lookup: CDR1 MNHEY, CDR2 SMNVEV (reference sequence). The length of the CDR3 is 15 residues. V gave up 6 bases and J gave up 3 bases, with 14 bases separating them. CDR3 loop: CASSPFRAPNEKLFF. The CDR3, as DNA: TGTGCCAGCAGCCCGTTTAGAGCCCCTAATGAAAAACTGTTTTTT.

The chain employs TRBV12-3 or TRBV12-4 and TRBJ2-3; 10 positions agree with TRBD1. V was clipped by 6 bases and J by 5 bases; unmatched bases: 11. The CDR3 sequence is 16 residues long. The CDR3 nucleotides read TGTGCCAGCAGGTCAACTGGGACAGGGGCACTAGATACGCAGTATTTT. Its translation: CASRSTGTGALDTQYF.

The table lists this clonotype with a few counts. The chain uses TRBV7-2 and TRBJ2-5, with D unclear. Germline V gene lookup returns CDR1 SGHTA and CDR2 FQGNSA. There are 13 residues in the CDR3. V shed 6 bases and J shed 1 base, with 9 bases lying between them. The CDR3: CASRSRFQETQYF. The CDR3, as DNA: TGTGCCAGCAGGTCTCGGTTCCAAGAGACCCAGTACTTC.

In its sample, this clonotype was seen a few times. The V call is TRBV19, the J call TRBJ1-4; no clear D. V shed 7 bases and J shed 6 bases, with 9 bases lying between them. In germline, CDR1 is LNHDA, CDR2 SQIVND (reference sequence). This CDR3 has 12 amino acids. The CDR3 sequence is CASNIRDEKLFF. Written as DNA, the CDR3 is TGTGCCAGTAACATAAGGGATGAAAAACTGTTTTTT.

V usage is TRBV20-1 and J usage is TRBJ2-1; tentatively, D is TRBD1 (5 bases). The germline V and J ends were trimmed by 6 bases and 0 bases, with 12 bases remaining between them. Germline values: CDR1 DFQATT, CDR2 SNEGSKA (reference sequence). This CDR3 contains 14 residues. The CDR3 loop reads CSARQPRSYNEQFF. CDR3 DNA sequence: TGCAGTGCCAGACAGCCCCGCTCCTACAATGAGCAGTTCTTC.

This clonotype was observed a few times. This chain connects TRBV7-2 to TRBJ1-1; no clear D. This CDR3 has 11 residues. Germline assignment: CDR1 SGHTA and CDR2 FQGNSA. The V and J ends lost 7 bases and 5 bases respectively, with 8 bases between them. CDR3 region: CASTPWTEAFF. As DNA, the CDR3 is TGTGCCAGCACCCCCTGGACTGAAGCTTTCTTT.

The J gene is TRBJ2-3, the V gene TRBV5-6; no clear D gene. Trimming shortened V by 3 bases and J by 0 bases, and 11 bases separated the two germline ends. The CDR3 sequence is 15 residues long. Germline-derived CDR1 and CDR2 are SGHDT and YYEEEE. The CDR3 here is CASSSDGASTDTQYF. The CDR3 DNA follows: TGTGCCAGCAGCTCCGACGGAGCTAGCACAGATACGCAGTATTTT.

The CDR3: CASSSQGQIEQFF. In DNA, the CDR3 is TGTGCCAGCAGCTCACAGGGTCAAATTGAGCAGTTCTTC. The chain links TRBV7-3 to TRBJ2-5; TRBD1 might be the D (6 bases). TRBJ2-1 explains the end of the DNA better; the J call may be wrong. Germline loops: CDR1 SGHTA, CDR2 FQGTGA. CDR3 length: 13 amino acids.

V usage is TRBV7-2 and J usage is TRBJ1-5; unclear D gene. The CDR3 contains 14 residues. V lost 2 bases and J lost 7, with 12 bases in between. Looked up from germline, CDR1 is SGHTA and CDR2 is FQGNSA. CDR3 loop: CASSLNRAKQPQHF. In DNA form, the CDR3 reads TGTGCCAGCAGCTTAAACCGGGCCAAACAGCCCCAGCATTTT. Variable domain in full (rest from reference TRBV7-2 and TRBJ1-5): GAGVSQSPSNKVTEKGKDVELRCDPISGHTALYWYRQSLGQGLEFLIYFQGNSAPDKSGLPSDRFSAERTGGSVSTLTIQRTQQEDSAVYLCASSLNRAKQPQHFGDGTRLSIL.

This clonotype appeared a few times. J is TRBJ1-4 and V is TRBV5-1, with 8 positions matching TRBD1. Germline V gene data show CDR1 as SGHRS and CDR2 as YFSETQ. The length of the CDR3 is 16 residues. After removal of 5 bases from V and 2 bases from J, the junction contained 8 bases not matched to a gene. The CDR3 bases are TGCGCCAGCAGACCCTCAGGGGGCGCGACTAATGAAAAACTGTTTTTT. It yields the protein CASRPSGGATNEKLFF.

The J gene is TRBJ2-1, the V gene TRBV29-1; no clear D. CDR1 and CDR2 (germline): SQVTM, ANQGSEA. V was trimmed by 4 bases and J by 1 base, leaving 8 bases between them. The length of the CDR3 is 13 residues. Here the CDR3 DNA reads TGCAGCGTTGCATCCAGTTCCTACAATGAGCAGTTCTTC. Translating gives CSVASSSYNEQFF.

V is TRBV20-1 and J is TRBJ2-3, with 10 nucleotides matching TRBD2. Germline-derived CDR1 and CDR2 are DFQATT and SNEGSKA (reference sequence). V dropped 6 bases and J dropped 6; count of bases not matched to a gene: 15. The CDR3 length is 16 residues. The CDR3 DNA follows: TGCAGTGCCCTGCACCTACTAGCGGGGACCGAGGATACGCAGTATTTT. Amino acid sequence: CSALHLLAGTEDTQYF.